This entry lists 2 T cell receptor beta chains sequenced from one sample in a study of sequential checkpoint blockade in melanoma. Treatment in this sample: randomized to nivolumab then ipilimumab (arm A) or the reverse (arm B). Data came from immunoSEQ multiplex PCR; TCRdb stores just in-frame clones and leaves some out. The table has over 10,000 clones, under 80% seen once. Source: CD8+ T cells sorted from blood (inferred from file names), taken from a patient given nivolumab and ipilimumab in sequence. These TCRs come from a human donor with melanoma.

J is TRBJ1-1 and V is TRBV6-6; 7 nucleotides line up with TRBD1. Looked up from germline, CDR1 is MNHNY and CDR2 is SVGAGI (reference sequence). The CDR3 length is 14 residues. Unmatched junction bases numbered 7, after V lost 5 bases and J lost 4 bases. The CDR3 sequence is CASSQGGRGTEAFF. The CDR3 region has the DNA TGTGCCAGCAGTCAGGGGGGCAGGGGCACTGAAGCTTTCTTT.

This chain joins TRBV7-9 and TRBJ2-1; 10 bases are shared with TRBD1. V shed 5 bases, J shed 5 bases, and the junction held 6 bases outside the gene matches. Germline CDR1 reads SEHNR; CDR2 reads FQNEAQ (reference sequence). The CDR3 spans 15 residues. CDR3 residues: CASSQDRGLHNEQFF. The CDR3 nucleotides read TGTGCCAGCAGCCAAGACAGGGGGCTTCACAATGAGCAGTTCTTC.